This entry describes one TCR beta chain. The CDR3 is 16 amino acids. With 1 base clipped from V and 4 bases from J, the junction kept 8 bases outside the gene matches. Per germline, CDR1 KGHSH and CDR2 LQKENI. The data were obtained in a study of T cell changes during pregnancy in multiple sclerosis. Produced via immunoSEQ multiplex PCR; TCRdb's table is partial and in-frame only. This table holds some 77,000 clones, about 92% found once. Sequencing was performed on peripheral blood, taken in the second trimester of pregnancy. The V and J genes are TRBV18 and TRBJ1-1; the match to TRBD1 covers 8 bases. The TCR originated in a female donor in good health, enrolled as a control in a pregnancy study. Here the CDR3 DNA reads TGTGCCAGCTCACCACTGGGACAGGAAAAGGTCACTGAAGCTTTCTTT. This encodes CASSPLGQEKVTEAFF. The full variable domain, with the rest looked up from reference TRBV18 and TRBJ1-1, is NAGVMQNPRHLVRRRGQEARLRCSPMKGHSHVYWYRQLPEEGLKFMVYLQKENIIDESGMPKERFSAEFPKEGPSILRIQQVVRGDSAAYFCASSPLGQEKVTEAFFGQGTRLTVV.